A selection of T cell receptor beta chains follows, all from one sample in a study of response to subunit inactivated influenza vaccine. TCRdb used MiXCR to reprocess the RT-PCR reads, holding one entry per CDR3 protein. The table records 400,000 to 650,000 distinct CDR3 sequences, around 7.7% of them present only once. The sequenced sample was PBMCs from blood, obtained approximately 25 months after vaccination. The receptors shown here come from a man aged 50 to 69 who received an inactivated influenza vaccine. Both conserved end residues are trimmed from each CDR3. Clone sizes are given selectively: once, few, many, or a class where the clone is expanded.

len: 11
v_gene: TRBV6-1
j_gene: TRBJ1-3
abundance: many
CDR3aa: ASGGYSGNTIY

len: 9
v_gene: TRBV24-1
j_gene: TRBJ2-5
abundance: many
CDR3aa: ATSQQETQY

len: 14
v_gene: TRBV5-1
j_gene: TRBJ1-4
abundance: NA
CDR3aa: ASSPGPDRAEEKLF

len: 13
v_gene: TRBV11-2
j_gene: TRBJ2-3
abundance: NA
CDR3aa: ASSRDRGRVDTQY

len: 13
v_gene: TRBV6-2/TRBV6-3
j_gene: TRBJ2-1
abundance: few
CDR3aa: ASRRQGSSYNEQF

len: 13
v_gene: TRBV9
j_gene: TRBJ2-1
abundance: many
CDR3aa: ASSVDPGLAGEQF

len: 13
v_gene: TRBV5-4
j_gene: TRBJ2-1
abundance: NA
CDR3aa: ASSLAGGQYNEQF

len: 12
v_gene: TRBV10-3
j_gene: TRBJ2-2
abundance: few
CDR3aa: AISEIGRTGELF

len: 13
v_gene: TRBV5-1
j_gene: TRBJ2-7
abundance: many
CDR3aa: ASSPGTSGPYEQY

len: 13
v_gene: TRBV11-2
j_gene: TRBJ2-7
abundance: NA
CDR3aa: ASSLASVSSYEQY

len: 9
v_gene: TRBV7-2
j_gene: TRBJ2-7
abundance: NA
CDR3aa: ASSLKAQQY

len: 12
v_gene: TRBV18
j_gene: TRBJ2-5
abundance: NA
CDR3aa: ASSPPSVQETQY

len: 10
v_gene: TRBV29-1
j_gene: TRBJ2-1
abundance: many
CDR3aa: KAGDSYNEQF

len: 12
v_gene: TRBV29-1
j_gene: TRBJ2-2
abundance: many
CDR3aa: SAERDSNTGELF

len: 12
v_gene: TRBV10-1
j_gene: TRBJ2-1
abundance: few
CDR3aa: ASRDGGIHNEQF

len: 12
v_gene: TRBV5-1
j_gene: TRBJ2-3
abundance: many
CDR3aa: ASSSGGITDTQY

len: 12
v_gene: TRBV12-3/TRBV12-4
j_gene: TRBJ1-4
abundance: few
CDR3aa: ASSFGGGPEKLF

len: 12
v_gene: TRBV12-3/TRBV12-4
j_gene: TRBJ2-7
abundance: NA
CDR3aa: ASRGDRGSYEQY

len: 16
v_gene: TRBV11-1
j_gene: TRBJ2-1
abundance: NA
CDR3aa: ASSLLTSGSAQYNEQF

len: 16
v_gene: TRBV4-3
j_gene: TRBJ2-5
abundance: few
CDR3aa: ASSQDPGLAGVEETQY

len: 14
v_gene: TRBV5-1
j_gene: TRBJ2-5
abundance: NA
CDR3aa: ASSLAPSGQTETQY

len: 13
v_gene: TRBV7-9
j_gene: TRBJ2-2
abundance: many
CDR3aa: ASSPRDFNTGELF

len: 13
v_gene: TRBV2
j_gene: TRBJ2-1
abundance: few
CDR3aa: ASRATSGDYNEQF

len: 13
v_gene: TRBV5-1
j_gene: TRBJ1-1
abundance: many
CDR3aa: ASSLAATRGTEAF

len: 11
v_gene: TRBV20-1
j_gene: TRBJ2-3
abundance: few
CDR3aa: SARATSTDTQY

len: 10
v_gene: TRBV20-1
j_gene: TRBJ2-1
abundance: NA
CDR3aa: SASRGSGEQF

len: 11
v_gene: TRBV4-3
j_gene: TRBJ2-7
abundance: few
CDR3aa: ASSQALTDEQY

len: 11
v_gene: TRBV3-1
j_gene: TRBJ2-7
abundance: many
CDR3aa: ASSQTATYEQY

len: 13
v_gene: TRBV21-1
j_gene: TRBJ1-2
abundance: few
CDR3aa: ASRKRDRAFDVYT

len: 12
v_gene: TRBV4-1
j_gene: TRBJ1-1
abundance: few
CDR3aa: ASSRWVGNTEAF

len: 11
v_gene: TRBV7-9
j_gene: TRBJ2-1
abundance: few
CDR3aa: ASIPIRGNEQF

len: 12
v_gene: TRBV5-1
j_gene: TRBJ1-2
abundance: few
CDR3aa: ASSSTGAAYGYT

len: 12
v_gene: TRBV5-6
j_gene: TRBJ2-1
abundance: NA
CDR3aa: ARSSGTGDDEQF

len: 12
v_gene: TRBV14
j_gene: TRBJ2-5
abundance: NA
CDR3aa: ASSQVLGPETQY

len: 14
v_gene: TRBV4-1
j_gene: TRBJ2-5
abundance: many
CDR3aa: ASSQNRQVRQETQY

len: 12
v_gene: TRBV25-1
j_gene: TRBJ2-5
abundance: many
CDR3aa: ASSEFGGQETQY

len: 10
v_gene: TRBV12-3/TRBV12-4
j_gene: TRBJ2-7
abundance: many
CDR3aa: ASSLGSGPKY

len: 13
v_gene: TRBV27
j_gene: TRBJ2-7
abundance: many
CDR3aa: ASSPNRGWTQEQY

len: 13
v_gene: TRBV2
j_gene: TRBJ2-1
abundance: many
CDR3aa: ASSETSSGYNEQF

len: 15
v_gene: TRBV20-1
j_gene: TRBJ2-2
abundance: few
CDR3aa: SAKRLAGGNFGGELF

len: 13
v_gene: TRBV12-3/TRBV12-4
j_gene: TRBJ2-1
abundance: few
CDR3aa: ASRAGQGSYNEQF

len: 12
v_gene: TRBV10-2
j_gene: TRBJ1-1
abundance: NA
CDR3aa: ASSEVRGSTEAF

len: 15
v_gene: TRBV20-1
j_gene: TRBJ2-7
abundance: few
CDR3aa: SAPPGLAGGPPDEQY

len: 14
v_gene: TRBV3-1
j_gene: TRBJ1-3
abundance: few
CDR3aa: ASSQVQGPAGNTIY

len: 11
v_gene: TRBV20-1
j_gene: TRBJ1-3
abundance: NA
CDR3aa: SARSPGGNTIY

len: 13
v_gene: TRBV5-1
j_gene: TRBJ2-5
abundance: NA
CDR3aa: ARSSGDRGSDTQY

len: 10
v_gene: TRBV11-2
j_gene: TRBJ2-3
abundance: NA
CDR3aa: ASSRSLDTQY

len: 10
v_gene: TRBV6-1
j_gene: TRBJ2-4
abundance: many
CDR3aa: ASSGMRDIQY

len: 12
v_gene: TRBV11-2
j_gene: TRBJ2-3
abundance: many
CDR3aa: ASSQDSYTDTQY

len: 11
v_gene: TRBV20-1
j_gene: TRBJ1-1
abundance: many
CDR3aa: SAPLSGETEAF